The clone carrying this T cell receptor (beta chain) is a singleton in its sample. The junction had 5 bases not matched to a gene; V was cut back by 6 bases and J by 0 bases. The CDR3 has 17 amino acids. The germline CDR1 and CDR2 sequences are MDHEN and SYDVKM. Using immunoSEQ multiplex PCR, the repertoire was profiled, and TCRdb retains in-frame clones only, with some absent. The sample gives hundreds of thousands of clones, approximately 80% of which show up once; 0.013% is in the top ten. These data belong to a study of shared T cell receptors in the human thymus. The data also belong to a second study, concerning human thymus T cells. Per that study: Resections that were taken during corrective heart surgery supplied the thymus tissue. Across thymic and blood repertoires, the usage of V and J genes appeared to be biased. Highly overlapping thymic repertoires among unrelated individuals were reported in related research.

The rearrangement uses TRBV28 and TRBJ2-1; 13 positions agree with TRBD2. The sample taken for sequencing was thymocytes. The TCR was taken from a boy in the first two years of life with a congenital heart defect. The CDR3 is CASSPRTSGSSYNEQFF. CDR3 nucleotide sequence: TGTGCCAGCAGCCCCAGGACTAGCGGGAGCTCCTACAATGAGCAGTTCTTC.